These 20 T cell receptor beta chains originate from one sample sequenced in a study of T cell changes during pregnancy in multiple sclerosis. TCRdb's table, derived via immunoSEQ multiplex PCR, lists solely in-frame clones and lacks some. Counted here are about 60,000 clones, about 90% occurring once; the ten biggest clones make up 0.76%. The sample consisted of CD4+ T cells from peripheral blood mononuclear cells, taken in the first trimester of pregnancy. The receptors come from a female donor with multiple sclerosis, enrolled in a pregnancy study.

This clone was counted a few times. The chain carries TRBV5-1 and TRBJ1-6; D not certain. Germline V gene lookup returns CDR1 SGHRS and CDR2 YFSETQ. CDR3 length: 15 amino acids. V lost 4 bases, J lost 10 bases, and 18 bases lay in between. CDR3 residues: CASSPGILAESPLHF. The CDR3 DNA is TGCGCCAGCAGCCCGGGGATCCTGGCAGAATCACCCCTCCACTTT.

This chain connects TRBV6-6 to TRBJ1-5; a weak D match, TRBD1 (5 bases). The CDR3 is 14 amino acids. Germline V CDR1 and CDR2: MNHNY, SVGAGI (reference sequence). V dropped 8 bases and J dropped 7 bases, with 18 bases sitting between them. This CDR3 is CASGPRGQPQPQHF. In DNA form, the CDR3 reads TGTGCCAGCGGGCCCCGCGGACAACCACAGCCCCAGCATTTT.

This chain joins TRBV25-1 and TRBJ1-1; 9 bases are shared with TRBD1. With 5 bases clipped from V and 12 bases from J, the junction kept 4 bases outside the gene matches. In germline, CDR1 is MGHDK, CDR2 SYGVNS. The CDR3 length is 11 residues. The CDR3 sequence: CASSLGQGPFF. The CDR3 region has the DNA TGTGCCAGCAGTCTCGGACAGGGGCCTTTCTTT.

Worth noting for this clone: Additional DNA sequences in this sample encode the identical CDR3. This chain links TRBV4-3 with TRBJ1-2; 8 bases line up with TRBD1. Trimming at V came to 1 base and at J to 4 bases, leaving 8 bases not matched to a gene. The CDR3 extends over 16 amino acids. Germline CDR1 LGHNA, CDR2 YSLEER. CDR3 nucleotide sequence: TGCGCCAGCAGCCAAGGCGACAGGGGAGTGGGCTATGGCTACACCTTC. Its protein product is CASSQGDRGVGYGYTF.

DNA of the CDR3: TGTGCCAGCAGCCTGGACAGACGAAACCAAGAGACCCAGTACTTC. Translated: CASSLDRRNQETQYF. This chain joins TRBV7-2 and TRBJ2-5, with a tentative D call TRBD1 (6 bases). The CDR3 runs to 15 residues. The V gene's germline CDR1 is SGHTA and CDR2 FQGNSA. Between the trimmed V and J ends, which lost 5 bases and 0 bases, there was a span of 13 bases.

The V gene is TRBV7-6, the J gene TRBJ2-3; possibly TRBD1 for D (5 bases). Germline V gene lookup returns CDR1 SGHVS and CDR2 FNYEAQ. Between the trimmed V and J ends, which lost 2 bases and 2 bases, there was a span of 14 bases. This CDR3 spans 16 amino acids. CDR3 amino acids: CASSLLGRGSTDTQYF. CDR3 coding DNA: TGTGCCAGCAGCTTATTGGGTAGGGGCTCCACAGATACGCAGTATTTT.

This chain connects TRBV7-6 to TRBJ1-1, with TRBD1 identical over 7 bases. CDR1 is SGHVS, CDR2 FNYEAQ, per germline. The J segment lost 6 bases and the V segment lost 6 bases, leaving 7 bases of the junction unmatched. CDR3 length equals 13 residues. In DNA, the CDR3 is TGTGCCAGCAGTCAAGACAGGGACGCTGAAGCTTTCTTT. Amino acid sequence: CASSQDRDAEAFF.

The chain couples TRBV14 to TRBJ2-7; tentatively, D is TRBD2 (5 bases). This CDR3 is 17 amino acids long. Germline CDR1 reads SGHDN; CDR2 reads FVKESK. V was cut by 4 bases and J by 1 base, with 20 bases left in between. CDR3 amino acids: CASSRSGLHLNSYEQYF. The CDR3 nucleotides read TGTGCCAGCAGCCGATCCGGACTGCACCTAAATTCCTACGAGCAGTACTTC.

This sequence joins TRBV6-5 and TRBJ1-1; a weak D match, TRBD1 (6 bases). Germline V gives CDR1 MNHEY, CDR2 SVGAGI. Trimming cost V 6 bases and J 1 base, with 15 bases left between them. CDR3 length equals 15 residues. CDR3 sequence reads: CASRDRGAGNTEAFF. Written as DNA, the CDR3 is TGTGCCAGCAGGGACCGGGGGGCGGGGAACACTGAAGCTTTCTTT.

The chain carries TRBV4-2 and TRBJ2-1, with 8 bases lining up with TRBD1. The germline CDR1 and CDR2 sequences are LGHNA and YNFKEQ. V shed 3 bases, J shed 0 bases, and the junction held 7 bases outside the gene matches. The CDR3 has 17 residues. CDR3 residues: CASSHGQGRSSYNEQFF. The CDR3 DNA reads TGTGCCAGCAGCCACGGACAGGGTCGGAGCTCCTACAATGAGCAGTTCTTC.

The rearrangement joins TRBV11-2 to TRBJ2-5, with D perhaps TRBD1 (6 bases). V lost 0 bases to trimming and J lost 5 bases, with 13 bases between them. Looked up from germline, CDR1 is SGHAT and CDR2 is FQNNGV. The CDR3 covers 15 residues. As DNA, the CDR3 is TGTGCCAGCAGCTTAGAAGGGGGTTTCGGGGAGACCCAGTACTTC. Its translation is CASSLEGGFGETQYF.

DNA for the CDR3: TGTGCCAGCAGTGAAGCCCCGCTAGCGATTGGGAATGAGCAGTTCTTC. Translated: CASSEAPLAIGNEQFF. The chain couples TRBV6-1 to TRBJ2-1, with a weak D call TRBD2 (6 bases). Germline CDR1 reads MNHNS; CDR2 reads SASEGT. The CDR3 contains 16 residues. Trimming removed 0 bases at V and 7 bases at J, with 16 bases between.

The CDR3 here is CSVGLGVYTEAFF. In DNA form, the CDR3 reads TGCAGCGTTGGATTAGGGGTTTACACTGAAGCTTTCTTT. The chain employs TRBV29-1 and TRBJ1-1; tentative D call: TRBD1 (5 bases). Trimming left V 4 bases short and J 3 bases short, with 12 bases between. The CDR3 spans 13 residues. From germline, CDR1 is SQVTM and CDR2 ANQGSEA.

The chain carries TRBV7-9 and TRBJ1-4, with TRBD1 matching over 7 bases. The CDR3 has 15 amino acids. The trim removed 4 bases at V and 7 bases at J, leaving 9 bases unmatched. Germline CDR1 and CDR2: SEHNR and FQNEAQ (reference sequence). As DNA, the CDR3 is TGTGCCAGCAGCTCTAGACAGGGCGGAGGTGAAAAACTGTTTTTT. Encoded protein: CASSSRQGGGEKLFF.

The chain uses TRBV29-1 and TRBJ1-2, with D perhaps TRBD1 (6 bases). Germline V gene lookup returns CDR1 SQVTM and CDR2 ANQGSEA. The CDR3 is 16 amino acids. V lost 0 bases to trimming and J lost 0 bases, with 14 bases between them. This CDR3 reads CSVEDWGRGTNYGYTF. The CDR3 bases are TGCAGCGTTGAAGATTGGGGCAGGGGCACTAACTATGGCTACACCTTC.

The chain recombines TRBV10-3 with TRBJ2-3, with 8 bases lining up with TRBD2. The CDR3 spans 13 residues. Germline V gene lookup returns CDR1 ENHRY and CDR2 SYGVKD. The ends lost 11 bases at V and 6 bases at J; junction bases unmatched: 10. The CDR3: CAAGGVQRDTQYF. The DNA of the CDR3 is TGTGCCGCCGGGGGGGTTCAAAGGGATACGCAGTATTTT.

V usage is TRBV9 and J usage is TRBJ2-7; 10 bases match TRBD1. Germline loops: CDR1 SGDLS, CDR2 YYNGEE. CDR3 length equals 15 residues. V was pared by 0 bases and J by 5 bases, with 5 bases of the junction left unmatched. DNA for the CDR3: TGTGCCAGCAGCGTAGGACAGGGGGCTGTCCACGAGCAGTACTTC. Its protein product is CASSVGQGAVHEQYF.

The rearrangement links TRBV30 to TRBJ2-2; weak D call: TRBD1 (5 bases). Germline CDR1 and CDR2: GTSNPN and SVGIG (reference sequence). Trimming took 1 base from V and 4 from J, leaving 7 bases between them. This CDR3 contains 13 residues. CDR3 DNA sequence: TGTGCCTGGAGTGAAGGGGTCACCGGGGAGCTGTTTTTT. Translated: CAWSEGVTGELFF.

The chain combines TRBV18 with TRBJ1-4; D is unresolved. This CDR3 spans 15 amino acids. V dropped 3 bases and J dropped 0 bases, with 8 bases sitting between them. Germline assignment: CDR1 KGHSH and CDR2 LQKENI. The DNA for the CDR3 is TGTGCCAGCTCACCTCAACATGCAACTAATGAAAAACTGTTTTTT. Translating gives CASSPQHATNEKLFF. The complete variable domain, with remaining parts taken from reference TRBV18 and TRBJ1-4, reads NAGVMQNPRHLVRRRGQEARLRCSPMKGHSHVYWYRQLPEEGLKFMVYLQKENIIDESGMPKERFSAEFPKEGPSILRIQQVVRGDSAAYFCASSPQHATNEKLFFGSGTQLSVL.

The chain links TRBV11-2 to TRBJ1-3; no firm D call. The V gene's germline CDR1 is SGHAT and CDR2 FQNNGV. The length of the CDR3 is 15 residues. Trimming left V 1 base short and J 8 bases short, with 15 bases between. The chain's CDR3 is CASSLVSDKSHTIYF. In nucleotides, the CDR3 is TGTGCCAGCAGCTTAGTCAGTGACAAGTCACACACCATATATTTT.